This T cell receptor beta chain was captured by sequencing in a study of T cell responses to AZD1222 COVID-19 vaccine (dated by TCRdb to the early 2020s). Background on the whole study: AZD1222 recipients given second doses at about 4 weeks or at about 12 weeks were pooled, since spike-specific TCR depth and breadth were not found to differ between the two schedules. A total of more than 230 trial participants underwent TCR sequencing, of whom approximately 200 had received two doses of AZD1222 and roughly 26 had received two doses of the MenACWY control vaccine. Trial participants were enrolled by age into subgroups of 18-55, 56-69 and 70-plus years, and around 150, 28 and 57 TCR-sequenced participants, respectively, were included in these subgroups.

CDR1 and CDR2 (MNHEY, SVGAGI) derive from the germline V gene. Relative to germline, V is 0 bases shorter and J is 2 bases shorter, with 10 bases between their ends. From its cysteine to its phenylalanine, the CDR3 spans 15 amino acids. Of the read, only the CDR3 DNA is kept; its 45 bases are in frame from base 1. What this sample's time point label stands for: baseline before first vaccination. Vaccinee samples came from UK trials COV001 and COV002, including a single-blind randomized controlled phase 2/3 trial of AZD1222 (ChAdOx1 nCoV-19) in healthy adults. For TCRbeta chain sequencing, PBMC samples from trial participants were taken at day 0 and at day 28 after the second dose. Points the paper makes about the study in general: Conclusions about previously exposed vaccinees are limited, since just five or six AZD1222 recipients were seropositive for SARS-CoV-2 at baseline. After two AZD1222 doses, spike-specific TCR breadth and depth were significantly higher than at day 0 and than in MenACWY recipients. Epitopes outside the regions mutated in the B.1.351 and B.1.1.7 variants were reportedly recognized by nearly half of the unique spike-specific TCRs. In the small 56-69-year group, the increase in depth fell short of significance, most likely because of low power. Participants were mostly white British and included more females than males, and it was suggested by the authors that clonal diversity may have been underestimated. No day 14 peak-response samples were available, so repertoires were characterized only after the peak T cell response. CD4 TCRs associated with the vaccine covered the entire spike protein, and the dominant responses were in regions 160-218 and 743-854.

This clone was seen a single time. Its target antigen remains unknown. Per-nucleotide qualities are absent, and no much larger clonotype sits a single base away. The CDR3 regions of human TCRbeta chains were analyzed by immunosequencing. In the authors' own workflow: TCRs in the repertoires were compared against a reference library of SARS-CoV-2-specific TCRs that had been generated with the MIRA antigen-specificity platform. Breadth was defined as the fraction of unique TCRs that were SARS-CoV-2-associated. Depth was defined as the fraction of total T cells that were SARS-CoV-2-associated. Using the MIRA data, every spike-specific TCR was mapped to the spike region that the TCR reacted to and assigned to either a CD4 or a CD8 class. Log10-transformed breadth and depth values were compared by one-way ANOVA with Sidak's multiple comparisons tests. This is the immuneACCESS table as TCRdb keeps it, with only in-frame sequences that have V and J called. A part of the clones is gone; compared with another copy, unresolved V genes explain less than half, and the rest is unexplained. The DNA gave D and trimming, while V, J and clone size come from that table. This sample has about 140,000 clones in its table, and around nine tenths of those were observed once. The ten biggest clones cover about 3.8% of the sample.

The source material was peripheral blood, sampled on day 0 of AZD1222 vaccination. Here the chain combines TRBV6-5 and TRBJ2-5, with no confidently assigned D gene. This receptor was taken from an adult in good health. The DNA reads TGTGCCAGCAGTTACTCGATTGGGGAACAAGAGACCCAGTACTTC. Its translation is CASSYSIGEQETQYF.